This is a list of T cell receptor beta chains from one sample in a study of STAT5B mutations in CD4+ large granular lymphocyte leukemia. The protocol was immunoSEQ multiplex PCR, while the TCRdb copy is restricted to in-frame clones and leaves out a portion. This sample has approximately 28,000 clones; approximately 88% occur once, and the top ten carry about 0.41%. Sample: CD4+ T cells from blood buffy coats. These receptors came from a human donor in good health. Each CDR3 is given with its conserved first and last residue. The order of the fields is J gene, clone size, V gene, D gene, CDR3 protein, CDR3 DNA. D genes are given only for firm matches. Size is omitted from some rows. Given values are once, few, many or a class for expanded clones.

TRBJ2-7 | NA | TRBV7-9 | TRBD2 | CASSPLAGTYEQYF | TGTGCCAGCAGCCCACTAGCGGGGACCTACGAGCAGTACTTC
TRBJ2-1 | NA | TRBV12-2 | NA | CASRLLSSSYNEQFF | TGTGCAAGTCGCTTATTGTCGAGCTCCTACAATGAGCAGTTCTTC
TRBJ2-7 | NA | TRBV4-1 | TRBD2 | CASSQLLVASGTLGSYEQYF | TGCGCCAGCAGCCAATTACTGGTGGCTAGCGGGACCCTAGGCTCCTACGAGCAGTACTTC
TRBJ2-1 | once | TRBV20-1 | NA | CSARGFNEQFF | TGCAGTGCTAGGGGTTTCAATGAGCAGTTCTTC
TRBJ2-4 | NA | TRBV28 | NA | CASSPAGSWGIQYF | TGTGCCAGCAGTCCTGCCGGGAGCTGGGGCATTCAGTACTTC
TRBJ1-5 | NA | TRBV28 | NA | CAGREAGGPQHF | TGTGCCGGCAGGGAAGCAGGAGGGCCCCAGCATTTT
TRBJ2-3 | NA | TRBV5-1 | NA | CASSWGDPTDTQYF | TGCGCCAGCAGCTGGGGGGACCCCACAGATACGCAGTATTTT
TRBJ1-2 | NA | TRBV25-1 | NA | CASTGGVYGYTF | TGTGCCAGCACCGGGGGGGTCTATGGCTACACCTTC
TRBJ2-5 | NA | TRBV7-2 | NA | CASSLISWGQETQYF | TGTGCCAGCAGCTTAATATCTTGGGGGCAAGAGACCCAGTACTTC
TRBJ2-5 | NA | TRBV10-3 | NA | CAISESAGETQYF | TGTGCCATCAGTGAGTCGGCGGGAGAGACCCAGTACTTC
TRBJ2-1 | NA | TRBV10-3 | TRBD2 | CAISVAGNPEQFF | TGTGCCATCAGTGTAGCGGGGAACCCCGAGCAGTTCTTC
TRBJ1-5 | few | TRBV21-1 | NA | CASNPGGAGGNQPQHF | TGTGCCAGCAACCCGGGGGGGGCTGGAGGAAATCAGCCCCAGCATTTT
TRBJ2-3 | NA | TRBV28 | TRBD1 | CASSFNRGQGGTQYF | TGTGCCAGCAGCTTCAACAGGGGGCAGGGAGGTACGCAGTATTTT
TRBJ2-1 | NA | TRBV7-8 | NA | CASRSDSWSSYNEQFF | TGTGCCAGCAGGTCGGACAGTTGGAGCTCCTACAATGAGCAGTTCTTC
TRBJ1-5 | NA | TRBV21-1 | NA | CASTPKQDSNQPQHF | TGTGCCAGCACCCCGAAGCAGGATAGCAATCAGCCCCAGCATTTT
TRBJ1-2 | NA | TRBV28 | NA | CASSQPGGAGYTF | TGTGCCAGCAGTCAACCAGGAGGGGCCGGCTACACCTTC
TRBJ1-5 | NA | TRBV11-2 | NA | CASSDGQVNQPQHF | TGTGCCAGCAGTGACGGACAAGTCAATCAGCCCCAGCATTTT
TRBJ2-7 | NA | TRBV19 | TRBD1 | CASSKGAGTGSYEQYF | TGTGCCAGTAGTAAAGGGGCCGGGACAGGGTCCTACGAGCAGTACTTC
TRBJ2-7 | NA | TRBV7-2 | TRBD2 | CASSPAGTSYYEQYF | TGTGCCAGCAGCCCGGCCGGGACTAGCTACTACGAGCAGTACTTC
TRBJ2-5 | NA | TRBV2 | TRBD1 | CASSRDSVLQETQYF | TGTGCCAGCAGTCGGGACAGCGTATTACAAGAGACCCAGTACTTC
TRBJ1-1 | once | TRBV7-9 | TRBD1 | CASSPRTGSNTEAFF | TGTGCCAGCAGCCCCCGGACAGGATCGAACACTGAAGCTTTCTTT
TRBJ2-1 | once | TRBV30 | NA | CAWSVYLGDEQFF | TGTGCCTGGAGTGTATATTTGGGGGATGAGCAGTTCTTC
TRBJ2-2 | NA | TRBV19 | NA | CASSMRQTNTGELFF | TGTGCCAGTAGTATGCGGCAGACGAACACCGGGGAGCTGTTTTTT
TRBJ2-1 | NA | TRBV6-4 | TRBD2 | CASSRLAGGFSYNEQFF | TGTGCCAGCAGCAGACTAGCGGGAGGTTTCTCCTACAATGAGCAGTTCTTC
TRBJ2-2 | NA | TRBV5-4 | NA | CASSSGLLIGTGELFF | TGTGCCAGCAGCTCCGGGTTATTGATTGGGACCGGGGAGCTGTTTTTT
TRBJ2-3 | NA | TRBV6-5 | NA | CASARFDTQYF | TGTGCCAGCGCCAGATTTGATACGCAGTATTTT
TRBJ2-1 | once | TRBV9 | NA | CASSVASERQFF | TGTGCCAGCAGCGTAGCTAGTGAGAGGCAGTTCTTC
TRBJ2-5 | NA | TRBV6-5 | TRBD2 | CASTRGGTQYF | TGTGCCAGCACCCGCGGGGGGACCCAGTACTTC
TRBJ2-1 | NA | TRBV19 | NA | CASSIATIQFF | TGTGCCAGTAGTATAGCGACAATACAGTTCTTC
TRBJ2-7 | NA | TRBV21-1 | NA | CASSKSPGQGFNEQYF | TGTGCCAGCAGCAAATCTCCGGGACAGGGTTTTAACGAGCAGTACTTC
TRBJ2-1 | NA | TRBV28 | TRBD1 | CASRDRWKGLGAVNEQFF | TGTGCCAGCAGGGACAGGTGGAAGGGGTTGGGGGCTGTAAATGAGCAGTTCTTC
TRBJ2-7 | NA | TRBV9 | NA | CASSVDGYEQYF | TGTGCCAGCAGCGTTGATGGGTACGAGCAGTACTTC
TRBJ2-3 | once | TRBV4-1 | TRBD2 | CASSQGLAGAPYTQYF | TGCGCCAGCAGCCAAGGACTAGCGGGAGCCCCGTATACGCAGTATTTT
TRBJ1-2 | NA | TRBV14 | NA | CASSQDFTRKNYGYTF | TGTGCCAGCAGCCAAGATTTCACGCGGAAAAACTATGGCTACACCTTC
TRBJ2-7 | NA | TRBV5-1 | TRBD2 | CASSPSPGTIYEQYF | TGCGCCAGCAGCCCCTCCCCCGGGACTATCTACGAGCAGTACTTC
TRBJ2-7 | once | TRBV7-8 | TRBD1 | CASSLLGSRDRGAYEQYF | TGTGCCAGCAGCTTACTGGGGTCTCGGGACAGGGGAGCCTACGAGCAGTACTTC
TRBJ2-2 | NA | TRBV19 | NA | CASSPQGPGELFF | TGTGCCAGTAGTCCACAGGGACCCGGGGAGCTGTTTTTT